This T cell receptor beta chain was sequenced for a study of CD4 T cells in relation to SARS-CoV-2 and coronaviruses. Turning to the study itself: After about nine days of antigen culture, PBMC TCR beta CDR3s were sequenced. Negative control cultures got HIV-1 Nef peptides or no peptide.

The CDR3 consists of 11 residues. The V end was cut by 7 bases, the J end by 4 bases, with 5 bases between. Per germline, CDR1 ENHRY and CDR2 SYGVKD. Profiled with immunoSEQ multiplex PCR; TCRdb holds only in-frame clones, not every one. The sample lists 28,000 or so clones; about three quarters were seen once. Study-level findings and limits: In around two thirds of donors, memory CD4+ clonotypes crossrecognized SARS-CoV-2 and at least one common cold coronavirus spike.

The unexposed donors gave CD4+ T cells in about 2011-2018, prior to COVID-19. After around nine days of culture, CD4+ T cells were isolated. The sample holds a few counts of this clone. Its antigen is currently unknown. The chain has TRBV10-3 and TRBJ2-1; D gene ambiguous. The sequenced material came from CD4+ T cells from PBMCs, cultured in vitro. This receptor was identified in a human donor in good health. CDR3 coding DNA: TGTGCCATCATGGATTACAATGAGCAGTTCTTC. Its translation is CAIMDYNEQFF.